These 14 T cell receptor beta chains were all obtained from the same sample, sequenced in a study of blood T cell repertoires in COVID-19. The data were produced by immunoSEQ multiplex PCR, yet TCRdb's version contains in-frame clones alone and is incomplete. The repertoire holds under 300,000 clones, 80% to 90% seen once, with around 13% in the top ten. The specimen sequenced was peripheral blood. These receptors all stem from a woman in her sixties or seventies with COVID-19, enrolled during active disease.

The chain couples TRBV4-3 to TRBJ1-2, with a tentative D call TRBD1 (6 bases). Trimming cost V 3 bases and J 8 bases, with 31 bases left between them. The CDR3 runs 19 residues. Germline V CDR1 and CDR2: LGHNA, YSLEER. The CDR3 region is CASSQKHPGHVEIFGGYTF. CDR3 DNA sequence: TGCGCCAGCAGCCAGAAACATCCGGGACACGTGGAAATTTTTGGCGGCTACACCTTC.

The V call is TRBV30, the J call TRBJ1-1; TRBD1 aligns across 7 bases. Unmatched junction bases numbered 1, after V lost 3 bases and J lost 3 bases. In germline, CDR1 is GTSNPN, CDR2 SVGIG (reference sequence). The CDR3 loop spans 12 amino acids. CDR3 region: CAWRDRYTEAFF. The CDR3, as DNA: TGTGCCTGGAGGGACAGGTACACTGAAGCTTTCTTT.

J is TRBJ2-1 and V is TRBV9; the D gene is possibly TRBD1 (6 bases). The ends were cut back, 0 bases at V and 7 bases at J, with 14 bases in the middle. This CDR3 contains 15 residues. CDR1 is SGDLS, CDR2 YYNGEE, per germline. The DNA of the CDR3 is TGTGCCAGCAGCGTAGCTGGGGGCCTGGGGAATGAGCAGTTCTTC. Translating gives CASSVAGGLGNEQFF. Drawing the rest from reference TRBV9 and TRBJ2-1, the complete variable domain is DSGVTQTPKHLITATGQRVTLRCSPRSGDLSVYWYQQSLDQGLQFLIQYYNGEERAKGNILERFSAQQFPDLHSELNLSSLELGDSALYFCASSVAGGLGNEQFFGPGTRLTVL.

The rearrangement joins TRBV6-5 to TRBJ1-2, with D tentatively TRBD1 (6 bases). Trimming shortened V by 4 bases and J by 8 bases, and 20 bases separated the two germline ends. Germline CDR1 is MNHEY and CDR2 is SVGAGI. The CDR3 sequence is 15 residues long. The CDR3 sequence: CASSSQSSGGQGYTF. CDR3 bases: TGTGCCAGCAGTTCCCAGAGTTCGGGGGGGCAAGGCTACACCTTC.

V gene TRBV5-1 combines with J gene TRBJ1-1, with TRBD1 matching over 10 bases. Unmatched junction bases numbered 3, after V lost 2 bases and J lost 5 bases. Germline CDR1 SGHRS, CDR2 YFSETQ. The CDR3 is made up of 14 amino acids. The CDR3 nucleotides are TGCGCCAGCAGCTTAGACAGGGGGCTGACTGAAGCTTTCTTT. Translated: CASSLDRGLTEAFF.

This clone was seen once. The chain recombines TRBV5-5 with TRBJ1-5; D is undetermined. Germline V lookup: CDR1 SGHKS, CDR2 YYEKEE (reference sequence). V was cut by 1 base and J by 2 bases, with 7 bases left in between. The CDR3 is made up of 14 amino acids. This chain's CDR3 is CASSLFQGNQPQHF. CDR3 sequence (DNA): TGTGCCAGCAGCTTGTTTCAGGGCAATCAGCCCCAGCATTTT.

The CDR3 sequence is CASRLRGVGVNYGYTF. CDR3 sequence (DNA): TGTGCCAGCAGGCTTCGGGGGGTTGGGGTTAACTATGGCTACACCTTC. The rearrangement uses TRBV27 and TRBJ1-2; D is perhaps TRBD1 (5 bases). Germline V gene data show CDR1 as MNHEY and CDR2 as SMNVEV (reference sequence). The germline V and J ends were trimmed by 6 bases and 1 base, with 18 bases remaining between them. This CDR3 contains 16 residues.

The gene calls are TRBV5-1 and TRBJ2-5, with 7 bases that match TRBD2. From germline, CDR1 is SGHRS and CDR2 YFSETQ. The CDR3 runs to 17 residues. V trimming: 0 bases; J trimming: 2 bases; junction bases outside the gene matches: 10. The CDR3 bases are TGCGCCAGCAGCTTGGTGGCTAGCGGAGGACGACAAGAGACCCAGTACTTC. Encoded protein: CASSLVASGGRQETQYF.

The rearrangement joins TRBV9 to TRBJ2-3; TRBD1 matches at 7 bases. Trimming took 3 bases from V and 0 from J; bases not matched to a gene: 1. The CDR3 has 14 residues. The germline V gene has CDR1 SGDLS and CDR2 YYNGEE. CDR3 protein: CASSEGASTDTQYF. In DNA form, the CDR3 reads TGTGCCAGCAGCGAGGGGGCCAGCACAGATACGCAGTATTTT.

In its sample, this clone was seen many times. The gene calls are TRBV10-3 and TRBJ2-7; 11 bases fit TRBD1. The V gene end was trimmed by 2 bases and the J gene end by 3 bases; junction bases not matched to a gene: 0. CDR1 and CDR2 from the germline V gene are ENHRY and SYGVKD. The CDR3 has 14 residues. CDR3 nucleotide sequence: TGTGCCATCAGTGAGGGGACAGGGGGCTACGAGCAGTACTTC. This sequence encodes CAISEGTGGYEQYF.

J is TRBJ1-1 and V is TRBV6-1; tentative D call: TRBD1 (5 bases). V lost 2 bases to trimming and J lost 1 base, with 8 bases between them. The CDR3 extends over 14 amino acids. The germline V gene encodes CDR1 MNHNS and CDR2 SASEGT. Here the CDR3 reads CASSESTGNTEAFF. The CDR3 nucleotides are TGTGCCAGCAGTGAATCTACAGGGAACACTGAAGCTTTCTTT.

V and J are TRBV30 and TRBJ2-4; 9 nucleotides line up with TRBD2. The CDR3 consists of 17 residues. The ends lost 6 bases at V and 2 bases at J; junction bases unmatched: 14. In germline, CDR1 is GTSNPN, CDR2 SVGIG (reference sequence). CDR3 in amino acids: CACSAGGGALSKNIQYF. The CDR3 bases are TGTGCCTGTTCGGCGGGCGGGGGGGCCCTATCCAAAAACATTCAGTACTTC.

The J gene is TRBJ1-2, the V gene TRBV4-3, with TRBD1 matching 10 bases. The CDR3 covers 16 residues. V was pared by 3 bases and J by 1 base, with 5 bases of the junction left unmatched. Per the germline V gene, CDR1 is LGHNA and CDR2 is YSLEER. The CDR3 nucleotides read TGCGCCAGCAGCCAGGACAGGGGGGCTAATAACTATGGCTACACCTTC. It codes for CASSQDRGANNYGYTF.

The chain combines TRBV4-1 with TRBJ2-7, with D perhaps TRBD2 (6 bases). Trimming shortened V by 2 bases and J by 2 bases, and 13 bases separated the two germline ends. The CDR3 sequence is 15 residues long. Germline V gene sequence: CDR1 MGHRA, CDR2 YSYEKL. The chain's CDR3 is CASSQPRDGTYEQYF. The DNA of the CDR3 is TGCGCCAGCAGCCAACCGCGGGATGGTACCTACGAGCAGTACTTC.